Each of the 9 T cell receptor beta chains below was sequenced from the same sample in a study of shared clonotypes between healthy human individuals. The assay was immunoSEQ multiplex PCR, and TCRdb's table has in-frame clones only and misses some. The sample lists hundreds of thousands of clones; around four fifths were seen once. The sequenced material came from memory CD4+ T cells sorted from blood. Subset specified: CD45RA-negative fraction. The receptor source for this set is a woman aged 30 to 39 in good health.

The CDR3 bases are TGCGCCAGCAGCCAAGTATTTAGTGGGGGCAGCTCCTACGAGCAGTACTTC. Protein: CASSQVFSGGSSYEQYF. V and J are TRBV4-1 and TRBJ2-7; the D gene is possibly TRBD1 (6 bases). Deletions cut 1 base from V and 0 bases from J, with 16 bases between. Looked up from germline, CDR1 is MGHRA and CDR2 is YSYEKL. CDR3 length equals 17 residues.

This rearrangement joins TRBV19 to TRBJ2-2, with 13 bases lining up with TRBD2. Germline lookup yields CDR1 LNHDA and CDR2 SQIVND (reference sequence). V shed 3 bases and J 9 bases; nucleotides not matched to a gene: 10. The CDR3 has 17 residues. CDR3 sequence: CASSIRRTSGSGRELFF. The CDR3 DNA reads TGTGCCAGTAGTATTCGGAGGACTAGCGGGAGTGGGCGGGAGCTGTTTTTT.

V gene TRBV7-7 combines with J gene TRBJ2-5; no clear D. From germline, CDR1 is SSHAT and CDR2 FNYEAQ (reference sequence). CDR3 length equals 15 residues. V was clipped by 4 bases and J by 5 bases, with 17 bases between them. The CDR3 region is CASSYGVRPGETQYF. DNA for the CDR3: TGTGCCAGCAGCTATGGGGTCCGGCCTGGGGAGACCCAGTACTTC.

The V gene is TRBV7-9, the J gene TRBJ2-7; possibly TRBD2 for D (5 bases). V lost 2 bases to trimming and J lost 9 bases, with 11 bases between them. The CDR3 sequence is 12 residues long. Germline lookup yields CDR1 SEHNR and CDR2 FQNEAQ (reference sequence). CDR3 nucleotide sequence: TGTGCCAGCAGCTTATTAGGGAGTGGGCAGTACTTC. This codes for CASSLLGSGQYF.

The CDR3 region is CASTALAGPYEQYF. The CDR3 DNA reads TGTGCCAGCACCGCCCTAGCGGGTCCCTACGAGCAGTACTTC. The chain recombines TRBV6-1 with TRBJ2-7; 8 nucleotides match TRBD2. The ends lost 7 bases at V and 2 bases at J; junction bases unmatched: 7. CDR1 and CDR2 (germline): MNHNS, SASEGT. The CDR3 runs to 14 residues.

The chain uses TRBV5-1 and TRBJ2-3; D gene unclear. CDR1 and CDR2 from the germline V gene are SGHRS and YFSETQ. This CDR3 spans 15 amino acids. Trimming removed 2 bases at V and 0 bases at J, with 10 bases between. The CDR3 reads CASSLVPASTDTQYF. Here the CDR3 DNA reads TGCGCCAGCAGCTTAGTTCCAGCTAGCACAGATACGCAGTATTTT.

The genes are TRBV18 and TRBJ2-3, with D perhaps matching TRBD1 (6 bases). The CDR3 sequence is 15 residues long. Looked up from germline, CDR1 is KGHSH and CDR2 is LQKENI. Trimming left V 1 base short and J 4 bases short, with 12 bases between. CDR3 sequence: CASSPLQGRADTQYF. CDR3 in DNA: TGTGCCAGCTCACCACTGCAGGGGAGAGCAGATACGCAGTATTTT.

This CDR3 is CASSFSLDRNTGELFF. The CDR3 bases are TGCGCCAGCAGTTTCTCCTTGGATAGGAACACCGGGGAGCTGTTTTTT. The J gene is TRBJ2-2, the V gene TRBV5-1; no reliable D call. The CDR3 loop spans 16 amino acids. CDR1 and CDR2 (germline): SGHRS, YFSETQ. V was shortened by 5 bases and J by 1 base, with 15 bases between the two germline ends.

The chain couples TRBV5-6 to TRBJ1-2; tentative D call: TRBD1 (6 bases). Germline V gene sequence: CDR1 SGHDT, CDR2 YYEEEE. With 3 bases removed from V and 3 bases from J, the gap between germline ends came to 12 bases. This CDR3 is 14 amino acids long. The CDR3 DNA is TGTGCCAGCAGCTCCCTGGACAGCCACTATGGCTACACCTTC. It is translated as CASSSLDSHYGYTF.